This T cell receptor (beta chain) was found in a study of blood T cell repertoires in COVID-19. TCRdb keeps only in-frame clones here, not all; method: immunoSEQ multiplex PCR. The sample consists of under 250,000 clones, around 91% of them appearing once. The CDR3 is 15 amino acids. The V end was cut by 3 bases, the J end by 1 base, with 12 bases between. Per germline, CDR1 MNHEY and CDR2 SMNVEV (reference sequence). The sequence derives from a woman in her thirties or forties with acute or convalescent COVID-19. The sequencing sample was made of peripheral blood. This chain uses TRBV27 with TRBJ1-1, with D tentatively TRBD1 (5 bases). CDR3 nucleotide sequence: TGTGCCAGCAGTTTGGGGCGGACGGGGAACACTGAAGCTTTCTTT. This codes for CASSLGRTGNTEAFF.